This paragraph reports one T cell receptor (beta chain). These data are taken from a study of blood T cell repertoires in COVID-19. In the study overall: Acute and convalescent COVID-19 samples came from the United States, Italy and Spain.

Sequenced by immunoSEQ multiplex PCR; TCRdb stores in-frame clones only, minus some. The sample includes a few hundred thousand clones, approximately 91% of them seen just once. Material for sequencing was peripheral blood. This sequence was found in a woman between 40 and 50 years old who had recovered from COVID-19.

CDR3 nucleotides: TGTGCCAGCAGCCCCAGACTAGCGGAGACCCAGTACTTC. Protein: CASSPRLAETQYF. This sequence joins TRBV13 and TRBJ2-5; TRBD2 aligns across 8 bases. The CDR3 totals 13 residues. The V segment lost 5 bases and the J segment 5 bases; nucleotides outside the gene matches: 4. Germline values: CDR1 PRHDT, CDR2 FYEKMQ (reference sequence). Filled out from reference TRBV13 and TRBJ2-5, the complete variable domain reads AAGVIQSPRHLIKEKRETATLKCYPIPRHDTVYWYQQGPGQDPQFLISFYEKMQSDKGSIPDRFSAQQFSDYHSELNMSSLELGDSALYFCASSPRLAETQYFGPGTRLLVL.